This T cell receptor beta chain was identified in a study of cytomegalovirus exposure and HLA in healthy donors. As concerns this clone: Its specificity is not known.

Study conclusions and caveats: Among donors in an Asian-associated ancestry cluster, a later analysis reportedly found fewer N-insertions than the roughly 700-donor mean.

In the PCR, 60 Vbeta and 13 Jbeta primers were used. In the original workflow: Approximately 12 million of tens of millions of unique TCR beta chains were shared, per a later count. Using immunoSEQ multiplex PCR, the repertoire was profiled, and TCRdb retains in-frame clones only, with some absent. That table furnishes V, J and clone size, whereas the DNA furnished D and trimming. This table holds about 110,000 clones, 65% to 90% found once. CDR1 is SQVTM, CDR2 ANQGSEA, per germline. V was cut by 4 bases and J by 6 bases, with 10 bases left in between. The CDR3 spans 12 residues. This clonotype originated in a young woman in good health and CMV-seronegative. Sequenced material: PBMCs. The J gene is TRBJ2-1, the V gene TRBV29-1; a possible D gene is TRBD2 (6 bases). The CDR3 coding sequence is TGCAGCGTTGCTCTAGCGAGCAATGAGCAGTTCTTC. Residues: CSVALASNEQFF.